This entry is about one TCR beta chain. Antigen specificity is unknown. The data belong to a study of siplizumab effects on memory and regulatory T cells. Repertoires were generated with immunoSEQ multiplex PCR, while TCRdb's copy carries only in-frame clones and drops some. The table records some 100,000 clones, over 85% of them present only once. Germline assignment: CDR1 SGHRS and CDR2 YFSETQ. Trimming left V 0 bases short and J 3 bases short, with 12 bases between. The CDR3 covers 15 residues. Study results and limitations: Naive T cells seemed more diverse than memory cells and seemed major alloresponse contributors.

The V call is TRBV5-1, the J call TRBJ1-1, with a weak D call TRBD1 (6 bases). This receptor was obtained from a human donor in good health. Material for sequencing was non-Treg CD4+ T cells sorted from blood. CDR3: CASSLVGGADTEAFF. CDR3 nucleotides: TGCGCCAGCAGCTTGGTGGGGGGCGCGGACACTGAAGCTTTCTTT.